The T cell receptor (beta chain) under discussion was sequenced for a study of T cell responses to AZD1222 COVID-19 vaccine. The study's findings and limits: Donor demographics were predominantly white British with a female majority; clonal diversity may be underestimated.

The protocol was immunoSEQ multiplex PCR, while the TCRdb copy is restricted to in-frame clones and leaves out a portion. The data show around 160,000 clones, with around nine tenths seen just once and roughly 2.8% held by the top ten. V lost 0 bases and J 4 bases, leaving 12 bases between the germline ends. CDR1 and CDR2 (germline): SGHTS, YDEGEE. The CDR3 sequence is 15 residues long. This clone has just a few counts. Its antigen is not identified. J is TRBJ2-3 and V is TRBV5-8; D is possibly TRBD2 (5 bases). This TCR came from an adult in good health. Sequences were derived from peripheral blood, sampled on day 0 of MenACWY control vaccination. CDR3 loop: CASSLGTHGADTQYF. In nucleotides, the CDR3 is TGTGCCAGCAGCTTGGGGACTCACGGGGCAGATACGCAGTATTTT.